Presented here are 7 T cell receptor beta chains from one specimen sequenced in a study of post-analysis software for immune sequencing data. Study-wide results and caveats: Elevated frequency relative to controls characterized several TRBV segments in patients, TRBV5-6, TRBV5-1 and TRBV20-1 among them.

Built from TCR beta cDNA, the libraries had unique molecular identifiers in them. One entry per CDR3 protein, called by TCRdb with MiXCR from the PCR reads. The sample holds about 200,000 distinct CDR3 sequences, approximately 29% seen once. Their antigens remain unidentified. Sequences were obtained from blood. The receptors shown here come from a girl younger than 18 with multiple sclerosis.

This clonotype occurred a few times. The DNA of the CDR3 is TGTGCCAGCAGCCACGAGACTAGCCCTTCCTACGAGCAGTACTTC. Translated, it gives CASSHETSPSYEQYF. This chain joins TRBV7-9 and TRBJ2-7, with 7 bases lining up with TRBD2. V was pared by 5 bases and J by 1 base, with 8 bases of the junction left unmatched. CDR1 is SEHNR and CDR2 is FQNEAQ in the germline V gene (reference sequence). This CDR3 is built from 15 residues.

There are a few counts of this clonotype. This chain links TRBV18 with TRBJ1-5; D is unclear. Germline CDR1 is KGHSH and CDR2 is LQKENI. Trimming left V 8 bases short and J 5 bases short, with 13 bases between. The CDR3 consists of 13 residues. The CDR3 nucleotides read TGTGCCAGCCGACCCGGGGAAGATCAGCCCCAGCATTTT. Amino acid sequence: CASRPGEDQPQHF.

The chain employs TRBV20-1 and TRBJ2-7; a possible D gene is TRBD2 (6 bases). Germline V gives CDR1 DFQATT, CDR2 SNEGSKA (reference sequence). V lost 5 bases and J lost 7, with 18 bases in between. The CDR3 contains 13 residues. The CDR3 sequence is CSASRDWGNEQYF. The CDR3, as DNA: TGCAGTGCTTCGCGGGACTGGGGAAATGAGCAGTACTTC.

In this sample, this clonotype turned up a few times. The chain recombines TRBV6-1 with TRBJ1-4; no clear D. V dropped 4 bases and J dropped 0 bases, with 6 bases sitting between them. The CDR3 has 14 amino acids. Germline V CDR1 and CDR2: MNHNS, SASEGT. CDR3 sequence: CASSVLSTNEKLFF. For the CDR3, the DNA is TGTGCCAGCAGTGTCCTCTCAACTAATGAAAAACTGTTTTTT.

A word on this clonotype: The germline gene is not matched at one end of the junction; a read error may be the cause. The rearrangement joins TRBV5-1 to TRBJ2-6; 12 bases map to TRBD1. The CDR3 extends over 17 amino acids. Germline V gives CDR1 SGHRS, CDR2 YFSETQ. The CDR3 is CASRLGQGAYGANVLTF. In nucleotides, the CDR3 is TGCGCCAGCAGGTTGGGACAGGGGGCATATGGGGCCAACGTCCTGACTTTC.

The J gene is TRBJ2-3, the V gene TRBV18; D remains ambiguous. Germline CDR1 and CDR2: KGHSH and LQKENI. The V gene lost 4 bases and the J gene lost 11 bases, with 16 bases spanning the gap. This CDR3 is 13 amino acids long. The CDR3 spells CASSRAGGIGQYF. CDR3 DNA: TGTGCCAGCTCACGTGCAGGCGGCATCGGGCAGTATTTT. The full variable domain, rest sourced from reference TRBV18 and TRBJ2-3, is NAGVMQNPRHLVRRRGQEARLRCSPMKGHSHVYWYRQLPEEGLKFMVYLQKENIIDESGMPKERFSAEFPKEGPSILRIQQVVRGDSAAYFCASSRAGGIGQYFGPGTRLTVL.

This clonotype was picked up a small number of times. The V and J genes are TRBV30 and TRBJ2-3; a possible D gene is TRBD2 (6 bases). Germline V CDR1 and CDR2: GTSNPN, SVGIG (reference sequence). The CDR3 runs to 16 residues. This chain's CDR3 is CANGGGWFPSTDTQYF. The CDR3 nucleotides read TGTGCGAACGGAGGAGGGTGGTTTCCTAGCACAGATACGCAGTATTTT.